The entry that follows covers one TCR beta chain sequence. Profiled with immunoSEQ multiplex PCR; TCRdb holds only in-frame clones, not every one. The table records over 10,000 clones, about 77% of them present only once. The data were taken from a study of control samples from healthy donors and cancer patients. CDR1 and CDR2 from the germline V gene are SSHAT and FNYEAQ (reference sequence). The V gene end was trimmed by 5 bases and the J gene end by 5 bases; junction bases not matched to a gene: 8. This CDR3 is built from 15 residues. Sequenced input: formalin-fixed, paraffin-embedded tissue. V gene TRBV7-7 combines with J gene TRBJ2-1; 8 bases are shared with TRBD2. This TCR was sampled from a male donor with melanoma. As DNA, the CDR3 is TGTGCCAGCAGCAACGGGGGGGCCAAAAACAATGAGCAGTTCTTC. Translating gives CASSNGGAKNNEQFF.